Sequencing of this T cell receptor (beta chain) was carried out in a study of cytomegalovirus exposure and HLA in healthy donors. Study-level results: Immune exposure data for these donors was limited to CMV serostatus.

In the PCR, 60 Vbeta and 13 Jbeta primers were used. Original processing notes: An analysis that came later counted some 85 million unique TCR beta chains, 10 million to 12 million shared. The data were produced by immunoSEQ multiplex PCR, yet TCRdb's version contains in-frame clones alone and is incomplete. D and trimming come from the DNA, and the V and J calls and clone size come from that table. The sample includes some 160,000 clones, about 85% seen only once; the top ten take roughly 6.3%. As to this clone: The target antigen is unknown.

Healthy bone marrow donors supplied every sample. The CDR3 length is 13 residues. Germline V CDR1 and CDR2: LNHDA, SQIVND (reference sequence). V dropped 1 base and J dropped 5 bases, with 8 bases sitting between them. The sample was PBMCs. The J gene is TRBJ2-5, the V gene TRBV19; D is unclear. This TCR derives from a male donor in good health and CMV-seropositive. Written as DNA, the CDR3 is TGTGCCAGTAGTATAGGAGAGTGGGAGACCCAGTACTTC. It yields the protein CASSIGEWETQYF.